A selection of T cell receptor beta chains follows, all from one sample in a study of blood T cell repertoires in COVID-19. Measured with immunoSEQ multiplex PCR; TCRdb has only the in-frame clones, and not every one. The sample gives over 200,000 clones, 85% to 90% of which show up once; about 9.9% is in the top ten. The sequenced material came from peripheral blood. These receptors all stem from a man aged 45-65 years with COVID-19, enrolled during active disease. Both conserved end residues are part of each CDR3. A D gene is named only where the DNA matches it firmly. Rows may omit the clone size; those that give it use once, few, many or a size class.

d_call clone_size j_call v_call cdr3_aa cdr3_nt
- - TRBJ1-2 TRBV11-2 CASSPGVPLGYTF TGTGCCAGCAGCCCCGGGGTACCTCTTGGCTACACCTTC
- - TRBJ2-3 TRBV6-2/TRBV6-3 CASSFGRVADTQYF TGTGCCAGCAGTTTCGGGAGAGTCGCAGATACGCAGTATTTT
- - TRBJ1-1 TRBV5-1 CASRVRMNTEAFF TGCGCCAGCAGAGTCAGAATGAACACTGAAGCTTTCTTT
TRBD1 - TRBJ2-7 TRBV19 CASSGTAATYEQYF TGTGCCAGTAGTGGGACAGCCGCAACCTACGAGCAGTACTTC
TRBD2 - TRBJ2-7 TRBV29-1 CSVDMAGTINEQYF TGCAGCGTTGATATGGCAGGGACTATTAACGAGCAGTACTTC
TRBD1 - TRBJ1-6 TRBV5-1 CASSPETGADSPLHF TGCGCCAGCAGCCCAGAGACAGGGGCTGATTCACCCCTCCACTTT
TRBD1 - TRBJ2-2 TRBV18 CASSPPQGASTGELFF TGTGCCAGCTCACCACCACAGGGGGCGAGCACCGGGGAGCTGTTTTTT
TRBD2 once TRBJ2-3 TRBV6-4 CASSPLAGGDTQYF TGTGCCAGCAGCCCCTTAGCGGGGGGGGATACGCAGTATTTT
- - TRBJ1-5 TRBV2 CASSGSGVYQPQHF TGTGCCAGCAGTGGATCAGGGGTGTATCAGCCCCAGCATTTT
TRBD2 - TRBJ2-3 TRBV9 CASSDREGADTQYF TGTGCCAGCAGCGATAGGGAGGGAGCAGATACGCAGTATTTT
TRBD2 - TRBJ2-7 TRBV11-2 CASSLGGGRTSYEQYF TGTGCCAGCAGCTTAGGGGGGGGTCGAACTTCCTACGAGCAGTACTTC
- - TRBJ1-3 TRBV3-1/TRBV3-2 CASSQEPGVGPGNTIYF TGTGCCAGCAGCCAAGAACCAGGGGTGGGGCCTGGAAACACCATATATTTT